A single sample gave rise to the 29 T cell receptor beta chains below, sequenced in a study of radiation and T cells in renal cell carcinoma. The time point was: blood 2 weeks post-SBRT. As for treatment: 15 Gy SBRT to primary tumor, nephrectomy 4 weeks later. This table comes from immunoSEQ multiplex PCR, and its TCRdb copy is limited to in-frame clones, with some not included. The sample has tens of thousands of clones; roughly 72% are singletons. Sequenced here: blood, sampled from a patient whose treatment included radiotherapy and nephrectomy. Every receptor here comes from a man between 60 and 75 years old with renal cell carcinoma.

This chain uses TRBV5-1 with TRBJ2-3; D remains unclear. The germline V and J ends were trimmed by 0 bases and 0 bases, with 8 bases remaining between them. The CDR3 runs to 15 residues. Germline V lookup: CDR1 SGHRS, CDR2 YFSETQ. CDR3 amino acids: CASSLDLASTDTQYF. CDR3 nucleotide sequence: TGCGCCAGCAGCTTGGACTTAGCTAGCACAGATACGCAGTATTTT.

This chain uses TRBV10-1 with TRBJ1-2; D may be TRBD1 (6 bases). This CDR3 is 15 amino acids long. V lost 6 bases to trimming and J lost 3 bases, with 17 bases between them. Germline CDR1 and CDR2: WNHNN and SYGVQD (reference sequence). The CDR3 nucleotides read TGCGCCAGCAGCCCCGACAGGAGATCCGACTATGGCTACACCTTC. Its translation: CASSPDRRSDYGYTF.

The V gene is TRBV7-2, the J gene TRBJ1-2; unclear D gene. Germline V lookup: CDR1 SGHTA, CDR2 FQGNSA. Trimming took off 0 bases at V and 0 bases at J, with 2 bases between the two ends. This CDR3 has 13 amino acids. The CDR3 nucleotides read TGTGCCAGCAGCTTAGCCGCTAACTATGGCTACACCTTC. Amino acid sequence: CASSLAANYGYTF.

V is TRBV4-3 and J is TRBJ2-3, with D unclear. The V gene lost 1 base and the J gene lost 0 bases, with 11 bases spanning the gap. Germline lookup yields CDR1 LGHNA and CDR2 YSLEER. The CDR3 is 16 residues long. CDR3 bases: TGCGCCAGCAGCCAAGGGCAGAGCTCTAGCACAGATACGCAGTATTTT. Translation: CASSQGQSSSTDTQYF.

The chain is built from TRBV9 and TRBJ2-3, with 7 bases matching TRBD2. The CDR3 length is 16 residues. Germline V gives CDR1 SGDLS, CDR2 YYNGEE. Trimming cost V 0 bases and J 5 bases; bases outside gene matches: 9. The CDR3 bases are TGTGCCAGCAGCGTAGCTACCGGACTAGTGGTAGATACGCAGTATTTT. Encoded protein: CASSVATGLVVDTQYF.

The gene calls are TRBV9 and TRBJ1-5; D perhaps matches TRBD1 (6 bases). Trimming stripped 3 bases from V and 3 bases from J, with 16 bases between. The CDR3 is 16 amino acids. Germline-derived CDR1 and CDR2 are SGDLS and YYNGEE. CDR3 sequence reads: CASSAGAGTNNQPQHF. CDR3 bases: TGTGCCAGCAGCGCAGGGGCAGGGACTAACAATCAGCCCCAGCATTTT.

The J gene is TRBJ2-1, the V gene TRBV6-5; 8 bases map to TRBD2. V gave up 5 bases and J gave up 10 bases; unmatched junction bases: 7. The CDR3 sequence is 13 residues long. CDR1 is MNHEY and CDR2 is SVGAGI in the germline V gene. The CDR3 here is CASSPWASGEQFF. The CDR3 coding sequence is TGTGCCAGCAGTCCTTGGGCTAGCGGGGAGCAGTTCTTC.

This clone was counted once. The chain joins TRBV2 to TRBJ1-2; 7 bases fit TRBD1. The CDR3 is made up of 15 amino acids. V shed 3 bases and J 8 bases; nucleotides not matched to a gene: 12. CDR1 SNHLY and CDR2 FYNNEI come from the germline V gene. The CDR3 bases are TGTGCCAGCAGTGATTTTAAGGGGGCTTTGGGCGGCTACACCTTC. Amino acids: CASSDFKGALGGYTF. Filled out from reference TRBV2 and TRBJ1-2, the complete variable domain reads EPEVTQTPSHQVTQMGQEVILRCVPISNHLYFYWYRQILGQKVEFLVSFYNNEISEKSEIFDDQFSVERPDGSNFTLKIRSTKLEDSAMYFCASSDFKGALGGYTFGSGTRLTVV.

V and J are TRBV18 and TRBJ2-2; 12 nucleotides match TRBD2. CDR3 size: 15 residues. Germline values: CDR1 KGHSH, CDR2 LQKENI. With 5 bases clipped from V and 5 bases from J, the junction kept 3 bases outside the gene matches. The CDR3 is CASSETSGRTGELFF. DNA for the CDR3: TGTGCCAGCTCAGAGACTAGCGGGAGAACCGGGGAGCTGTTTTTT.

This clone occurred once. In DNA, the CDR3 is TGTGCCAGCAGCTTAGTTGCGGGACAAACAAATGAGCAGTTCTTC. This codes for CASSLVAGQTNEQFF. The rearrangement links TRBV11-3 to TRBJ2-1; D assignment may be TRBD1 or TRBD2 (6 bases each). There are 15 residues in the CDR3. CDR1 is SGHNT and CDR2 is YENEEA in the germline V gene. Trimming left V 1 base short and J 7 bases short, with 14 bases between. Using reference TRBV11-3 and TRBJ2-1 for the parts outside the CDR3, the full variable domain is EAGVVQSPRYKIIEKKQPVAFWCNPISGHNTLYWYLQNLGQGPELLIRYENEEAVDDSQLPKDRFSAERLKGVDSTLKIQPAELGDSAVYLCASSLVAGQTNEQFFGPGTRLTVL.

The chain employs TRBV29-1 and TRBJ2-2; perhaps TRBD1 as D (5 bases). Trimming took 4 bases from V and 5 from J, leaving 17 bases between them. The germline V gene encodes CDR1 SQVTM and CDR2 ANQGSEA. The CDR3 consists of 15 residues. The DNA of the CDR3 is TGCAGCGTTGGATCTGGGGTAGGGGCAACCGGGGAGCTGTTTTTT. As protein: CSVGSGVGATGELFF.

This chain uses TRBV11-2 with TRBJ2-3, with unresolved D. Germline loops: CDR1 SGHAT, CDR2 FQNNGV. This CDR3 region has 16 residues. V was cut by 0 bases and J by 3 bases, with 13 bases left in between. In nucleotides, the CDR3 is TGTGCCAGCAGCTTAGAACCAGCGTTCAATACAGATACGCAGTATTTT. As protein: CASSLEPAFNTDTQYF.

The CDR3 nucleotides read TGTGCCAGCAGTGAAGGTGGTAAGATAGGCTATGGCTACACCTTC. This gives the protein CASSEGGKIGYGYTF. The chain has TRBV25-1 and TRBJ1-2; unclear D gene. Per germline, CDR1 MGHDK and CDR2 SYGVNS. V was cut by 2 bases and J by 4 bases, with 14 bases left in between. This CDR3 region has 15 residues.

The J gene is TRBJ2-1, the V gene TRBV28; 8 positions match TRBD2. J was trimmed by 4 bases and V by 5 bases; bases with no gene match: 7. The CDR3 runs to 15 residues. Germline CDR1 reads MDHEN; CDR2 reads SYDVKM. The CDR3 region is CASSTIAGSYNEQFF. The DNA for the CDR3 is TGTGCCAGCAGTACAATAGCGGGGTCGTACAATGAGCAGTTCTTC.

The V gene is TRBV5-5, the J gene TRBJ2-1; no definite D call. V dropped 1 base and J dropped 10 bases, with 9 bases sitting between them. This CDR3 has 12 residues. The germline V gene encodes CDR1 SGHKS and CDR2 YYEKEE (reference sequence). The CDR3 nucleotides read TGTGCCAGCAGCTTGTTGGCGGACGAGCAGTTCTTC. Its translation: CASSLLADEQFF. The whole variable domain, remainder taken from reference TRBV5-5 and TRBJ2-1, is DAGVTQSPTHLIKTRGQQVTLRCSPISGHKSVSWYQQVLGQGPQFIFQYYEKEERGRGNFPDRFSARQFPNYSSELNVNALLLGDSALYLCASSLLADEQFFGPGTRLTVL.

The rearrangement links TRBV9 to TRBJ2-1; unclear D gene. The germline V and J ends were trimmed by 1 base and 5 bases, with 7 bases remaining between them. Germline assignment: CDR1 SGDLS and CDR2 YYNGEE. This CDR3 is 13 amino acids long. For the CDR3, the DNA is TGTGCCAGCAGCGTAAGCAGAAACAATGAGCAGTTCTTC. It codes for CASSVSRNNEQFF.

The chain has TRBV7-2 and TRBJ2-1; D is uncertain. Germline V CDR1 and CDR2: SGHTA, FQGNSA. This CDR3 is 13 amino acids long. V lost 5 bases and J lost 8, with 13 bases in between. The CDR3 DNA reads as TGTGCCAGCAGCAGAGGAACCCAGGATGAGCAGTTCTTC. Its protein is CASSRGTQDEQFF.

The chain links TRBV7-2 to TRBJ1-5; D perhaps matches TRBD1 (6 bases). Germline V gene data show CDR1 as SGHTA and CDR2 as FQGNSA. Trimming removed 1 base at V and 7 bases at J, with 14 bases between. CDR3 size: 15 residues. CDR3 region: CASSLEAGEEQPQHF. The CDR3 DNA follows: TGTGCCAGCAGCTTAGAGGCAGGGGAGGAACAGCCCCAGCATTTT.

The CDR3 nucleotides read TGTGCCAGCAGTGATGGGTTCTACGAGCAGTACGTC. Translated: CASSDGFYEQYV. This chain connects TRBV25-1 to TRBJ2-7; D is undetermined. The CDR3 runs 12 residues. V was cut by 3 bases and J by 3 bases, with 6 bases left in between. From germline, CDR1 is MGHDK and CDR2 SYGVNS.

The rearrangement links TRBV7-9 to TRBJ2-5, with 8 bases that match TRBD1. The length of the CDR3 is 13 residues. Trimming cost V 4 bases and J 4 bases; bases outside gene matches: 2. CDR1 SEHNR and CDR2 FQNEAQ come from the germline V gene (reference sequence). The CDR3 region has the DNA TGTGCCAGCAGCTCCAGGGGGCGAGAGACCCAGTACTTC. Its translation: CASSSRGRETQYF. The variable domain in full, completed from reference TRBV7-9 and TRBJ2-5, reads DTGVSQNPRHKITKRGQNVTFRCDPISEHNRLYWYRQTLGQGPEFLTYFQNEAQLEKSRLLSDRFSAERPKGSFSTLEIQRTEQGDSAMYLCASSSRGRETQYFGPGTRLLVL.

The chain uses TRBV6-5 and TRBJ1-2; tentative D call: TRBD1 (5 bases). Germline lookup yields CDR1 MNHEY and CDR2 SVGAGI. The V gene lost 7 bases and the J gene lost 3 bases, with 12 bases spanning the gap. The CDR3 has 13 amino acids. The CDR3 region has the DNA TGTGCCAGCACCGAGGGCAGGGACTATGGCTACACCTTC. As protein: CASTEGRDYGYTF.

The chain combines TRBV7-8 with TRBJ2-7; weak D call: TRBD2 (7 bases). Looked up from germline, CDR1 is SGHVS and CDR2 is FQNEAQ. CDR3 length equals 15 residues. The V and J ends lost 4 bases and 6 bases respectively, with 19 bases between them. The CDR3 is CASSWGGRPPPEQYF. CDR3 in DNA: TGTGCCAGCAGCTGGGGGGGGCGACCCCCGCCCGAGCAGTACTTC. Complete variable domain (other parts from reference TRBV7-8 and TRBJ2-7): GAGVSQSPRYKVAKRGQDVALRCDPISGHVSLFWYQQALGQGPEFLTYFQNEAQLDKSGLPSDRFFAERPEGSVSTLKIQRTQQEDSAVYLCASSWGGRPPPEQYFGPGTRLTVT.

This chain connects TRBV19 to TRBJ2-1; possibly TRBD1 or TRBD2 for D (6 bases each). Germline V gene data show CDR1 as LNHDA and CDR2 as SQIVND (reference sequence). The ends were cut back, 3 bases at V and 12 bases at J, with 27 bases in the middle. The CDR3 has 17 amino acids. This CDR3 is CASSMDHKGGGPGWQFF. The CDR3, as DNA: TGTGCCAGTAGTATGGACCATAAAGGAGGGGGTCCTGGATGGCAGTTCTTC.

The J gene is TRBJ1-1, the V gene TRBV18, with D tentatively TRBD1 (6 bases). V was clipped by 6 bases and J by 3 bases, with 11 bases between them. Germline V gives CDR1 KGHSH, CDR2 LQKENI. The CDR3 runs 13 residues. CDR3 coding DNA: TGTGCCAGCTCTCAGGGACACGACACTGAAGCTTTCTTT. Residues: CASSQGHDTEAFF.

The V call is TRBV30, the J call TRBJ2-5; D may be TRBD1 (6 bases). V was clipped by 2 bases and J by 2 bases, with 18 bases between them. The length of the CDR3 is 16 residues. CDR1 GTSNPN and CDR2 SVGIG come from the germline V gene (reference sequence). The CDR3 region is CAWSLYGDTSQETQYF. CDR3 nucleotides: TGTGCCTGGAGTCTCTACGGGGACACATCGCAAGAGACCCAGTACTTC.

The rearrangement uses TRBV5-6 and TRBJ1-4, with D uncertain. Per germline, CDR1 SGHDT and CDR2 YYEEEE. The CDR3 contains 13 residues. V was shortened by 0 bases and J by 7 bases, with 7 bases between the two germline ends. CDR3 sequence (DNA): TGTGCCAGCAGCTTGGCAGGTCCTGAAAAACTGTTTTTT. As protein: CASSLAGPEKLFF.

This clone was seen a few times. The J gene is TRBJ1-6, the V gene TRBV9; maybe TRBD1 (5 bases). The CDR3 covers 16 residues. V was pared by 0 bases and J by 9 bases, with 16 bases between. Germline CDR1 SGDLS, CDR2 YYNGEE. The CDR3 DNA sequence: TGTGCCAGCAGCGTAGATCAGGGCCGAAAGGGTTCACCCCTCCACTTT. Translating gives CASSVDQGRKGSPLHF. The whole variable domain, remainder taken from reference TRBV9 and TRBJ1-6, is DSGVTQTPKHLITATGQRVTLRCSPRSGDLSVYWYQQSLDQGLQFLIQYYNGEERAKGNILERFSAQQFPDLHSELNLSSLELGDSALYFCASSVDQGRKGSPLHFGNGTRLTVT.

This clone was counted only a few times. The chain combines TRBV6-6 with TRBJ2-7; D possibly corresponds to TRBD1 (6 bases). The CDR3 is 13 residues long. V shed 5 bases and J shed 6 bases, with 14 bases lying between them. Per the germline V gene, CDR1 is MNHNY and CDR2 is SVGAGI (reference sequence). The CDR3 nucleotides are TGTGCCAGCAGTCGAGGGGCCAGGGGCGAGCAGTACGTC. It codes for CASSRGARGEQYV.

V gene TRBV6-5 combines with J gene TRBJ2-5, with D unclear. The length of the CDR3 is 14 residues. CDR1 is MNHEY, CDR2 SVGAGI, per germline. V shed 2 bases and J shed 0 bases, with 7 bases lying between them. The CDR3 loop is CASSYGQYQETQYF. Here the CDR3 DNA reads TGTGCCAGCAGTTACGGGCAGTACCAAGAGACCCAGTACTTC.